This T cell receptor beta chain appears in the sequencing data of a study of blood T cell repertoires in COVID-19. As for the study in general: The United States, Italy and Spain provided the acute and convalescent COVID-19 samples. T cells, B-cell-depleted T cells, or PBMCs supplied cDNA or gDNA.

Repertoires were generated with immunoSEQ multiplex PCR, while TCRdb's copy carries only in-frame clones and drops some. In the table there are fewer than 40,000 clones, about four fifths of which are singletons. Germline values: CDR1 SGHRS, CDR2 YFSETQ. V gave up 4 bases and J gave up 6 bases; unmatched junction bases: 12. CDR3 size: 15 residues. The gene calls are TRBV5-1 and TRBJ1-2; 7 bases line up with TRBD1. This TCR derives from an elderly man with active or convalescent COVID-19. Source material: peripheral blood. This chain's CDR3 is CASSVSPGTANGYTF. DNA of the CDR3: TGCGCCAGCAGCGTTAGCCCCGGGACAGCAAATGGCTACACCTTC.